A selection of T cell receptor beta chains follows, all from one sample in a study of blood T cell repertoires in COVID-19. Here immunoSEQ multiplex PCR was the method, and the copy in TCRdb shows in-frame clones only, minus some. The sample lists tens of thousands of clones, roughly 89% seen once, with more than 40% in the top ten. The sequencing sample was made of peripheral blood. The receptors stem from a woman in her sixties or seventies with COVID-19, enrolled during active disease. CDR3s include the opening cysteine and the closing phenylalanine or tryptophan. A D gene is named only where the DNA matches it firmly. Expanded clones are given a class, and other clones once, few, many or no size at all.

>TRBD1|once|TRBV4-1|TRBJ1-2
TGCGCCAGCAGCCAGTCCGGGACAGGGTATCTTCCTAACTATGGCTACACCTTC
CASSQSGTGYLPNYGYTF
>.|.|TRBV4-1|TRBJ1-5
TGCGCCAGCAGCCAATCTATTACACGGGGCAATCAGCCCCAGCATTTT
CASSQSITRGNQPQHF
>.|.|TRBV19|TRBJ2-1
TGTGCCAGTAGTAGGAGGCCGGCGGCTGATACTTACAATGAGCAGTTCTTC
CASSRRPAADTYNEQFF
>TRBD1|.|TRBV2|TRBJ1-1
TGTGCCAGCAGTGAAGGGTTACAGGGGAGTACTGAAGCTTTCTTT
CASSEGLQGSTEAFF
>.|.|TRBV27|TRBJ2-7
TGTGCCAGCAGTTTATACTCCGGGTACTACGAGCAGTACTTC
CASSLYSGYYEQYF
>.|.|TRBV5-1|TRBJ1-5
TGCGCCAGCAGCTTGGGGGCCGTAAATCAGCCCCAGCATTTT
CASSLGAVNQPQHF
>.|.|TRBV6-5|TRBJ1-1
TGTGCCAGCAGGCTAGGGAGGGCAACTGAAGCTTTCTTT
CASRLGRATEAFF
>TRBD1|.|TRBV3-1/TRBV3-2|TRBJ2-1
TGTGCCAGCAGCCCTGGGACAGTTCTTGGCTATATCAATGAGCAGTTCTTC
CASSPGTVLGYINEQFF
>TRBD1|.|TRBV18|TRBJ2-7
TGTGCCAGCTCACCCGGGACAGGGGGCAACGAGCAGTACTTC
CASSPGTGGNEQYF
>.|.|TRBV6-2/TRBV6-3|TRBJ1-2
TGTGCCAGCAGTTACTCGCAGGGCGGCTACACCTTC
CASSYSQGGYTF
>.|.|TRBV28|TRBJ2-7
TGTGCCAGCAGTTTAGCAGGCTACGAGCAGTACTTC
CASSLAGYEQYF
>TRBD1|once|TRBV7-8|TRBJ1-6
TGTGCCAGCAGCGTTGACAGGGCGGATTCACCCCTCCACTTT
CASSVDRADSPLHF
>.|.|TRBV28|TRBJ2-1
TGTGCCAGCAGTTCCCCGGGACTCCGAGGCGATGAGCAGTTCTTC
CASSSPGLRGDEQFF
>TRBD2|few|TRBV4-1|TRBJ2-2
TGCGCCAGCAGCCAAGAGGGGGGGACCGGGGAGCTGTTTTTT
CASSQEGGTGELFF
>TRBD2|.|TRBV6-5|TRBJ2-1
TGTGCCAGCAGTCCTAGCGGGAGTGGGACCAATGAGCAGTTCTTC
CASSPSGSGTNEQFF
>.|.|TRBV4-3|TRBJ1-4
TGCGCCAGCAGCCAATACGAGGGCAATCGTGAAAAACTGTTTTTT
CASSQYEGNREKLFF
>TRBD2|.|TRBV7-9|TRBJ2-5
TGTGCCAGCAGCTTAGTATGGTCTAGCGGGGGGACACAAGAGACCCAGTACTTC
CASSLVWSSGGTQETQYF
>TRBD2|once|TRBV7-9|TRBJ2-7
TGTGCCACCACGGGAGGGGACTCCTACGAGCAGTACTTC
CATTGGDSYEQYF
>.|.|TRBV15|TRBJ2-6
TGTGCCACCAGCGATCGTCTAGCTTCTGGGGCCAACGTCCTGACTTTC
CATSDRLASGANVLTF
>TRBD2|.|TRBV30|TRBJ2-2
TGTGCCTGGAGGGGCGAAGCGGGAGATCGCACCGGGGAGCTGTTTTTT
CAWRGEAGDRTGELFF
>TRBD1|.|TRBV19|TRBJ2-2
TGTGCCAGTAGGCGGACAGGGGCCGGGGAGCTGTTTTTT
CASRRTGAGELFF
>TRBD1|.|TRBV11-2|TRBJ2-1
TGTGCCAGCAGCTTAGGGACAGGGAGGCACAATGAGCAGTTCTTC
CASSLGTGRHNEQFF
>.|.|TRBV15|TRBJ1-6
TGTGCCACCAGCATCCTCTTGCTGGAGCCCCTCCACTTT
CATSILLLEPLHF
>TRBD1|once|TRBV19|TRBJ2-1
TGTGCCAGTAGTACCAGGACAGGGGTTCGGGGATACAATGAGCAGTTCTTC
CASSTRTGVRGYNEQFF
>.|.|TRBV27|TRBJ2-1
TGTGCCAGCAGGCTCGGCGGGCGCAATGAGCAGTTCTTC
CASRLGGRNEQFF
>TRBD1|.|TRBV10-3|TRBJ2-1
TGTGCCATCAGTGAAGGGGGCGACAACTACAATGAGCAGTTCTTC
CAISEGGDNYNEQFF
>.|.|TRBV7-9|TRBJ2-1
TGTGCCAGCAGCGCTACTAGGAATGAGCAGTTCTTC
CASSATRNEQFF
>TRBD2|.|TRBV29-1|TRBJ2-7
TGCAGCGTTGTACTAGCGATCGACGAGCAGTACTTC
CSVVLAIDEQYF
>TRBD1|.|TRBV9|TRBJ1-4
TGTGCCAGCAGCGCCTCCAGGGGGGCTAATGAAAAACTGTTTTTT
CASSASRGANEKLFF
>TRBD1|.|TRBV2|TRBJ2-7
TGTGCCAGCAGTGGGCTAAGACAGGGGAAGTTGTACGAGCAGTACTTC
CASSGLRQGKLYEQYF
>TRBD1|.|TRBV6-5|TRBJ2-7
TGTGCCAGCAGTTACTCGCGAGGGGGCACCTACGAGCAGTACTTC
CASSYSRGGTYEQYF
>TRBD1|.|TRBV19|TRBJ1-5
TGTGCCAGTAGTACGACAGGGGGACACCAGCCCCAGCATTTT
CASSTTGGHQPQHF
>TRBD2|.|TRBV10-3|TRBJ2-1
TGTGCCATCGGGGGGACTACCGCGGGCACCAATGAGCAGTTCTTC
CAIGGTTAGTNEQFF
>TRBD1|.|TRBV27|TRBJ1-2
TGTGCCAGCAGCCTCACCCTCGGACAGGCCTATGGCTACACCTTC
CASSLTLGQAYGYTF
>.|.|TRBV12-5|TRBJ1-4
TGTGCTAGTGGTTTGGTAGAGGCAGGGCTCTATGAAAAACTGTTTTTT
CASGLVEAGLYEKLFF
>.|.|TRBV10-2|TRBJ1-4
TGCGCCAGCAGTGAGCCAGGGATGGGGGAAAAACTGTTTTTT
CASSEPGMGEKLFF
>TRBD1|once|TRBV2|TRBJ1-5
TGTGCCAGCAGCAGACAGGGGGCCCGCCAGCCCCAGCATTTT
CASSRQGARQPQHF
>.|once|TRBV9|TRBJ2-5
TGTGCCAGCAGCGTAGGTGGACAGAGGGGAAGAGAGACCCAGTACTTC
CASSVGGQRGRETQYF
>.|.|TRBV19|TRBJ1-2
TGTGCCAGTAGTATGGAACAGTCTCAGTACACCTTC
CASSMEQSQYTF
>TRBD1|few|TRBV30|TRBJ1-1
TGTGCCTGGAGTGATGACAGGGTGGGTAACACTGAAGCTTTCTTT
CAWSDDRVGNTEAFF
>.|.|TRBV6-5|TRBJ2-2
TGTGCCAGCAGTTACGAGGGTACAGGGAAGGCCGGGGAGCTGTTTTTT
CASSYEGTGKAGELFF
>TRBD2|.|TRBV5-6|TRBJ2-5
TGTGCCAGCAGCTTGGCATCTTGGACTAGCGTAGGAGAGACCCAGTACTTC
CASSLASWTSVGETQYF
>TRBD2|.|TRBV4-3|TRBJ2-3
TGCGCCAGCAGCCAGGGACTAGCGGGAGATACGCAGTATTTT
CASSQGLAGDTQYF
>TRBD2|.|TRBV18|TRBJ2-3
TGTGCCAGCTCACCACCGCTAGCGGGAGGCCTGACAGATACGCAGTATTTT
CASSPPLAGGLTDTQYF
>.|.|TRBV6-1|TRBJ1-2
TGTGCCAGCAGTGAAAATGTAGCAGGGAACAACTATGGCTACACCTTC
CASSENVAGNNYGYTF